This T cell receptor beta chain is drawn from a study of T cells in Graves' hyperthyroidism and ophthalmopathy. Study in general: Once the initial diagnosis was made, peripheral blood was obtained before any treatment. Study results and limitations: A model using 13 V-J features told ophthalmopathy apart from stable hyperthyroidism.

This clonotype was seen at least ten times. Its specificity is unknown. Uncontrolled infection, other autoimmune disease, pregnancy or lactation barred patients from enrollment. Diagnostic decisions used clinical symptoms, serum thyroxine and TRAb, thyroid ultrasound and orbital computed tomography. Amplified TCR beta CDR3 regions derived from RNA transcripts. When the TCR CDR3 underwent first-round RT-PCR, the HTBI primer set was used. TCRdb reprocessed the multiplex PCR reads with MiXCR, giving one entry per CDR3 protein. The repertoire holds fewer than 650,000 distinct CDR3 sequences, about 14% seen once, with around 7% in the top ten. Germline assignment: CDR1 MNHNS and CDR2 SASEGT. The CDR3 sequence is 16 residues long. Trimming left V 6 bases short and J 4 bases short, with 21 bases between.

The sequence was obtained from a woman aged 18-29 years with Graves' ophthalmopathy. This sequence joins TRBV6-1 and TRBJ2-5; possible D gene TRBD2, 6 bases. Sequences were obtained from blood. DNA of the CDR3: TGTGCCAGCAGGCTATTCCCGGGGGACGGCCCAGAGACCCAGTACTTC. As protein: CASRLFPGDGPETQYF.